The next 16 T cell receptor beta chains were all read from a single sample in a study of T cells after yellow fever vaccination. TCRdb re-analysed the 5' RACE reads in MiXCR, keeping a single row per CDR3 protein. Of about 320,000 distinct CDR3 sequences in the sample, approximately 4% were seen once. This specimen consisted of PBMCs, obtained 15 days after the yellow fever booster vaccination. Receptors were obtained from a man aged 18-30 years who received the YFV17D yellow fever vaccine.

This clonotype appeared many times. The J gene is TRBJ2-3, the V gene TRBV18; TRBD2 matches 13 bases. Trimming cost V 3 bases and J 3 bases; bases outside gene matches: 3. Germline assignment: CDR1 KGHSH and CDR2 LQKENI. The CDR3 extends over 16 amino acids. CDR3 nucleotide sequence: TGTGCCAGCTCACCGGGACTAGCGGGGCCTACAGATACGCAGTATTTT. Amino acid sequence: CASSPGLAGPTDTQYF.

The chain joins TRBV19 to TRBJ2-2; the D call may be TRBD1 or TRBD2 (6 bases each). This CDR3 comprises 16 residues. The V and J ends lost 9 bases and 6 bases respectively, with 23 bases between them. Germline CDR1 is LNHDA and CDR2 is SQIVND (reference sequence). Here the CDR3 reads CASSPTGTGGAGELFF. The CDR3 nucleotides are TGTGCCAGCAGCCCCACAGGGACGGGCGGGGCCGGGGAGCTGTTTTTT.

The chain uses TRBV7-3 and TRBJ2-2; D possibly corresponds to TRBD2 (6 bases). The CDR3 sequence is 16 residues long. Per the germline V gene, CDR1 is SGHTA and CDR2 is FQGTGA. The germline V and J ends were trimmed by 2 bases and 1 base, with 11 bases remaining between them. In nucleotides, the CDR3 is TGTGCCAGCAGCTTACTGCGGCGGGAGAACACCGGGGAGCTGTTTTTT. Its protein product is CASSLLRRENTGELFF.

In this sample, this clonotype turned up a few times. The chain is built from TRBV7-2 and TRBJ2-7; 13 nucleotides line up with TRBD2. This CDR3 contains 17 residues. The V and J ends lost 5 bases and 2 bases, in that order; junction bases with no gene match: 9. CDR1 SGHTA and CDR2 FQGNSA come from the germline V gene. CDR3 coding DNA: TGTGCCAGCAGCCCCGGACTAGCGGGGGCCCTTACCTACGAGCAGTACTTC. Residues: CASSPGLAGALTYEQYF.

This clonotype has a count of ten or more. The V and J genes are TRBV20-1 and TRBJ1-5, with no clear D. The CDR3 has 12 amino acids. Germline V CDR1 and CDR2: DFQATT, SNEGSKA (reference sequence). Trimming cost V 5 bases and J 5 bases, with 10 bases left between them. This chain's CDR3 is CSAGQRDQPQHF. Here the CDR3 DNA reads TGCAGTGCTGGTCAACGCGATCAGCCCCAGCATTTT.

This clonotype was counted ten times or more. V usage is TRBV6-1 and J usage is TRBJ2-7; 13 nucleotides agree with TRBD2. The trim removed 6 bases at V and 5 bases at J, leaving 13 bases unmatched. This CDR3 region has 17 residues. The germline V gene has CDR1 MNHNS and CDR2 SASEGT. The CDR3 region has the DNA TGTGCCAGCAGACCAGGACTAGCGGGGGCTCTTCCTAACGAGCAGTACTTC. Protein sequence: CASRPGLAGALPNEQYF.

Ten or more counts support this clonotype. The chain employs TRBV30 and TRBJ2-5; D is unresolved. Germline V lookup: CDR1 GTSNPN, CDR2 SVGIG (reference sequence). V lost 0 bases and J 5 bases, leaving 4 bases between the germline ends. The CDR3 runs 11 residues. The CDR3 DNA reads TGTGCCTGGAGTGTACGGGAGACCCAGTACTTC. It specifies CAWSVRETQYF.

This clonotype has a handful of counts. The V call is TRBV12-3 or TRBV12-4, the J call TRBJ1-1; D remains unclear. V was cut by 3 bases and J by 5 bases, with 10 bases left in between. The CDR3 is made up of 13 amino acids. The CDR3 DNA reads as TGTGCCAGCAGTTTGCGCAGGCTAACTGAAGCTTTCTTT. This encodes CASSLRRLTEAFF.

The sample holds many counts of this clonotype. V usage is TRBV2 and J usage is TRBJ2-2; D not resolved. The V gene's germline CDR1 is SNHLY and CDR2 FYNNEI. The CDR3 extends over 15 amino acids. Trimming pared 10 bases from V and 2 bases from J, leaving 17 bases between. CDR3 region: CATVAPSKNTGELFF. The CDR3 coding sequence is TGTGCCACCGTCGCTCCTTCCAAAAACACCGGGGAGCTGTTTTTT.

This clonotype was counted many times. V gene TRBV11-2 combines with J gene TRBJ2-2; D gene uncertain. The germline gives CDR1 SGHAT, CDR2 FQNNGV. The CDR3 is 15 amino acids. Trimming stripped 5 bases from V and 6 bases from J, with 16 bases between. CDR3 residues: CASSETPRPAGELFF. The CDR3 DNA is TGTGCCAGCAGCGAGACGCCCCGGCCAGCCGGGGAGCTGTTTTTT. Complete variable domain (other parts from reference TRBV11-2 and TRBJ2-2): EAGVAQSPRYKIIEKRQSVAFWCNPISGHATLYWYQQILGQGPKLLIQFQNNGVVDDSQLPKDRFSAERLKGVDSTLKIQPAKLEDSAVYLCASSETPRPAGELFFGEGSRLTVL.

This clonotype showed up many times. The V and J genes are TRBV6-5 and TRBJ2-3; the match to TRBD2 covers 8 bases. CDR1 is MNHEY and CDR2 is SVGAGI in the germline V gene. The CDR3 loop spans 15 amino acids. V lost 6 bases and J lost 5; bases outside the gene matches: 10. CDR3: CASSHSGGPVDTQYF. In DNA, the CDR3 is TGTGCCAGCAGCCATTCGGGGGGGCCGGTAGATACGCAGTATTTT.

This clonotype was seen ten or more times. The chain recombines TRBV5-1 with TRBJ2-3; D may be TRBD2 (5 bases). Per the germline V gene, CDR1 is SGHRS and CDR2 is YFSETQ. The CDR3 loop spans 13 amino acids. Trimming cost V 3 bases and J 6 bases, with 11 bases left between them. CDR3 sequence: CASSSRTGDTQYF. As DNA, the CDR3 is TGCGCCAGCAGCTCCCGGACTGGCGATACGCAGTATTTT.

This clonotype was counted many times. The rearrangement joins TRBV12-3 or TRBV12-4 to TRBJ2-4; TRBD1 might be the D (6 bases). The CDR3 sequence is 15 residues long. Deletions cut 2 bases from V and 8 bases from J, with 16 bases between. The CDR3 is CASSLSQGRGDIQYF. Written as DNA, the CDR3 is TGTGCCAGCAGTTTAAGTCAGGGGCGAGGAGACATTCAGTACTTC.

This clonotype was recorded a few times. The J gene is TRBJ2-1, the V gene TRBV20-1; a possible D gene is TRBD2 (5 bases). Between the trimmed V and J ends, which lost 4 bases and 5 bases, there was a span of 12 bases. The V gene's germline CDR1 is DFQATT and CDR2 SNEGSKA (reference sequence). This CDR3 has 13 amino acids. CDR3 protein: CSATRSGDNEQFF. Here the CDR3 DNA reads TGCAGTGCTACAAGGAGCGGCGACAATGAGCAGTTCTTC.

This clonotype was observed at least ten times. The genes are TRBV5-1 and TRBJ2-2; no definite D call. The CDR3 spans 15 residues. The germline V gene has CDR1 SGHRS and CDR2 YFSETQ. Trimming took off 3 bases at V and 4 bases at J, with 13 bases between the two ends. CDR3 amino acids: CASSWVQGSTGELFF. In nucleotides, the CDR3 is TGCGCCAGCAGCTGGGTCCAAGGATCCACCGGGGAGCTGTTTTTT.

This clonotype was detected ten times or more. The chain links TRBV12-3 or TRBV12-4 to TRBJ1-5, with D possibly being TRBD1 (6 bases). The V gene lost 4 bases and the J gene lost 7 bases, with 11 bases spanning the gap. The CDR3 runs 13 residues. For the CDR3, the DNA is TGTGCCAGCAGTTGGGGGGCAGAGCAGCCCCAGCATTTT. Translating gives CASSWGAEQPQHF.